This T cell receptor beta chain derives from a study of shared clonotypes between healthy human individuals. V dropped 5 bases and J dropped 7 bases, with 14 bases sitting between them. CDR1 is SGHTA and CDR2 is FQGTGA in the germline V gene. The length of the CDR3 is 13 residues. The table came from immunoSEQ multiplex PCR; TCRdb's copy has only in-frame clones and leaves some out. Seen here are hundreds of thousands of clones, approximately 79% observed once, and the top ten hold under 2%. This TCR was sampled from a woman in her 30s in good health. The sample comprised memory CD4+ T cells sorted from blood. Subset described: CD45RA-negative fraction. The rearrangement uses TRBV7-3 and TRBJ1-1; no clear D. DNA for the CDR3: TGTGCCAGCAGCCCCGCCGCCGGCCTTGAAGCTTTCTTT. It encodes CASSPAAGLEAFF.